This entry features one T cell receptor beta chain sequence. The target antigen is unknown. The sample belongs to a study of cytomegalovirus exposure and HLA in healthy donors. Study observations and caveats: The authors later found TCR association rates varying by HLA locus, with DRB1 most and HLA-C fewest. Previously analyzed data showed that most TCR beta V segments were productive at a frequency of about 90% or about 30%.

Vbeta (60) and Jbeta (13) primers were used in the PCR. Sequenced by immunoSEQ multiplex PCR; TCRdb stores in-frame clones only, minus some. Here the sample spans some 150,000 clones, 82% being singletons. Germline-derived CDR1 and CDR2 are MDHEN and SYDVKM. The CDR3 extends over 13 amino acids. Trimming took off 6 bases at V and 2 bases at J, with 8 bases between the two ends. The sample taken for sequencing was PBMCs. This receptor was identified in a man aged 25 to 45 in good health and CMV-seropositive. The chain joins TRBV28 to TRBJ1-5, with unresolved D. The chain's CDR3 is CASSAYGNQPQHF. CDR3 in DNA: TGTGCCAGCAGCGCGTATGGCAATCAGCCCCAGCATTTT.